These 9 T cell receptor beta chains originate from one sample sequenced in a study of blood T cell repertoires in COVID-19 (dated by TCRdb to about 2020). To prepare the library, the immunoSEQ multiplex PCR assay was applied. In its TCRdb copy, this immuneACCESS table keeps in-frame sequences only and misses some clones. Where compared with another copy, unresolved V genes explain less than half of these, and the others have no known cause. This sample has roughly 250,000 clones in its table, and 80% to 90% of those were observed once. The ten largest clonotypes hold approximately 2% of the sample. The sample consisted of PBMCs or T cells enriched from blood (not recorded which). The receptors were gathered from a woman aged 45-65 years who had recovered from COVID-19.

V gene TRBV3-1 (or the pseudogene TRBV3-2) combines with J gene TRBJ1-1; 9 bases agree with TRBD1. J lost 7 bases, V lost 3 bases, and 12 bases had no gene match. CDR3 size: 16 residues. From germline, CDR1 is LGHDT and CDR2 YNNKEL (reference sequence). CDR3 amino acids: CASSHIDFTGGVEAFF. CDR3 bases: TGTGCCAGCAGCCATATCGATTTCACAGGGGGCGTTGAAGCTTTCTTT.

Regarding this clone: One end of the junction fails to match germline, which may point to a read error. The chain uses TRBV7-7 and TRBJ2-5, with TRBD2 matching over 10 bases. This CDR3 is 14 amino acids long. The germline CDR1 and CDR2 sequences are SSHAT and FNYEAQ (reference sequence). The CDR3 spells CASSLGTSEETQYF. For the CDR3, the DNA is TGTGCTAGCAGCTTAGGGACTAGCGAAGAGACCCAGTACTTC.

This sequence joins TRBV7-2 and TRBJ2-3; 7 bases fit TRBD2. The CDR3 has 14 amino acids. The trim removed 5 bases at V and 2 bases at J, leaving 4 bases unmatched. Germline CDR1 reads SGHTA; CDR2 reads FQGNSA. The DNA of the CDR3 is TGTGCCAGCAGCCACCGGGACTACACAGATACGCAGTATTTT. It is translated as CASSHRDYTDTQYF.

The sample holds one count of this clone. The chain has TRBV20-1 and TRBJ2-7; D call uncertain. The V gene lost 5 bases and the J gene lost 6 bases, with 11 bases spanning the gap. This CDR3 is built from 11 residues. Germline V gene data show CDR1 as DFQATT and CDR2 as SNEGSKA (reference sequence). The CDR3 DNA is TGCAGTGCTCGATCGCTCAGCGAGCAGTACTTC. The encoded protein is CSARSLSEQYF.

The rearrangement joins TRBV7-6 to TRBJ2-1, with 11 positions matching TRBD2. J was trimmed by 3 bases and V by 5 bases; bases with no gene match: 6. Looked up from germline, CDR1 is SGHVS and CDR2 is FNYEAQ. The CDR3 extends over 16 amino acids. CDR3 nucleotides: TGTGCCAGCAGCCCCTACGGACTAGCGGGCTACAATGAGCAGTTCTTC. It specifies CASSPYGLAGYNEQFF.

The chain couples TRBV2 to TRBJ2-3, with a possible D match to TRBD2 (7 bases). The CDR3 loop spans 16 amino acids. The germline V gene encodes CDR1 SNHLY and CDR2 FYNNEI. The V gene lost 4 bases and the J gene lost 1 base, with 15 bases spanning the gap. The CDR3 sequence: CASSGEGGRGTDTQYF. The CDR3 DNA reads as TGTGCCAGCAGTGGGGAGGGGGGACGCGGCACAGATACGCAGTATTTT.

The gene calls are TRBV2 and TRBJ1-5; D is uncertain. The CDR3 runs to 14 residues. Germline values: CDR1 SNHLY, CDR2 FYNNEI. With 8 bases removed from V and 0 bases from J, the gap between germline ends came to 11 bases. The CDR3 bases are TGTGCCAGCTTAGCTCGGGGTAGCAATCAGCCCCAGCATTTT. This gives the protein CASLARGSNQPQHF.

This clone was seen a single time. CDR3 nucleotides: TGTGCCAGCAGTTACAGGGCGAACTCCTACAATGAGCAGTTCTTC. This sequence encodes CASSYRANSYNEQFF. V and J are TRBV27 and TRBJ2-1, with D possibly matching TRBD1 (6 bases). Trimming cost V 4 bases and J 0 bases, with 10 bases left between them. The CDR3 totals 15 residues. Germline CDR1 is MNHEY and CDR2 is SMNVEV (reference sequence).

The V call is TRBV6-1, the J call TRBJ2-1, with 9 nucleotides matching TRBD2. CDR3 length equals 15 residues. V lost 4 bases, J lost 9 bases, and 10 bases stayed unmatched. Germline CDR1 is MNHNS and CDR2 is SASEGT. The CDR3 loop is CASSVAGVGTSEQFF. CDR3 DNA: TGTGCCAGCAGTGTAGCGGGAGTGGGTACTAGTGAGCAGTTCTTC.